This T cell receptor beta chain was captured by sequencing in a study of T cells in Graves' hyperthyroidism and ophthalmopathy. There are 14 residues in the CDR3. With 5 bases removed from V and 6 bases from J, the gap between germline ends came to 17 bases. Germline values: CDR1 SGHTA, CDR2 FQGNSA. Amplified TCR beta CDR3 regions came from RNA transcripts. The HTBI primer set drove a first-round RT-PCR of the TCR CDR3. Via MiXCR, TCRdb re-called the multiplex PCR reads, giving one row per CDR3 protein. This table has approximately 510,000 distinct CDR3 sequences, about 45% appearing once. Each diagnosis drew on symptoms, thyroxine, TRAb, thyroid ultrasound and orbital computed tomography findings. On this clonotype: No antigen is known for it.

Findings and caveats of the study: Most thyroid clonotypes with frequency above 0.001 were detected in blood. A median around 6.8 months before onset, the model predicted ophthalmopathy.

Material for sequencing was peripheral blood or thyroid tissue (not recorded which). This sequence originates from an adult woman with Graves' disease, either hyperthyroidism or ophthalmopathy (not recorded which). The chain has TRBV7-2 and TRBJ2-7; no reliable D call. CDR3 nucleotides: TGTGCCAGCAGCATCTTAACTGAGTACGGCGAGCAGTACTTC. The encoded protein is CASSILTEYGEQYF. The entire variable domain, with the rest obtained from reference TRBV7-2 and TRBJ2-7, is as follows: GAGVSQSPSNKVTEKGKDVELRCDPISGHTALYWYRQSLGQGLEFLIYFQGNSAPDKSGLPSDRFSAERTGGSVSTLTIQRTQQEDSAVYLCASSILTEYGEQYFGPGTRLTVT.